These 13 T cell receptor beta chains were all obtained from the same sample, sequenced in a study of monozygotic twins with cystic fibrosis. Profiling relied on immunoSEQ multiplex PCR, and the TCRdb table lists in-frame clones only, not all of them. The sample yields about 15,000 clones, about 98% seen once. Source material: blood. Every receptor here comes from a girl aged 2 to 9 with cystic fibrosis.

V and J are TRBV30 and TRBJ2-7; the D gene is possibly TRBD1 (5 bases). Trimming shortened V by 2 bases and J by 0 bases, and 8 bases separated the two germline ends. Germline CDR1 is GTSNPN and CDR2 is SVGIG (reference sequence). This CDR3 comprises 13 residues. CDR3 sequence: CAWSRRDSYEQYF. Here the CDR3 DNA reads TGTGCCTGGAGTCGCAGGGACTCCTACGAGCAGTACTTC.

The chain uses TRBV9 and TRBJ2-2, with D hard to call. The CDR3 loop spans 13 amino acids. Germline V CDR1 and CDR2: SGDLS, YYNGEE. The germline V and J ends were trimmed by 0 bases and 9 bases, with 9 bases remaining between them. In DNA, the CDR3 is TGTGCCAGCAGCGTAGTTGAGGAGAGGGAGCTGTTTTTT. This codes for CASSVVEERELFF.

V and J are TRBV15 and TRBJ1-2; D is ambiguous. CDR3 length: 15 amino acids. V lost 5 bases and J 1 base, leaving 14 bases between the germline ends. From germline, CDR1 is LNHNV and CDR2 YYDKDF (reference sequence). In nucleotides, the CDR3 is TGTGCCACCAGCCGGTCGGTTTTAGGTAACTATGGCTACACCTTC. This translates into CATSRSVLGNYGYTF. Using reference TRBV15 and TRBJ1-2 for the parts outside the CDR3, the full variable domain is DAMVIQNPRYQVTQFGKPVTLSCSQTLNHNVMYWYQQKSSQAPKLLFHYYDKDFNNEADTPDNFQSRRPNTSFCFLDIRSPGLGDTAMYLCATSRSVLGNYGYTFGSGTRLTVV.

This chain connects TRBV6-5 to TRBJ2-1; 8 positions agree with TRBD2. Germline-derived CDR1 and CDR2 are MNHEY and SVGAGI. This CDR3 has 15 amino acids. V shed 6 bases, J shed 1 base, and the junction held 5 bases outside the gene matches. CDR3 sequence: CASSRAGGSYNEQFF. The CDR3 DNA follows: TGTGCCAGCAGCAGGGCGGGGGGTTCCTACAATGAGCAGTTCTTC.

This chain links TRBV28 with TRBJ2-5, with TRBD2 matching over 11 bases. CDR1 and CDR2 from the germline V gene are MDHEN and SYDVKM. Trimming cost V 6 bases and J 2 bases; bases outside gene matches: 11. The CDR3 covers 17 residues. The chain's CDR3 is CASSQNRLAGTQETQYF. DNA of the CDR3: TGTGCCAGCAGCCAAAACCGACTAGCGGGGACTCAAGAGACCCAGTACTTC.

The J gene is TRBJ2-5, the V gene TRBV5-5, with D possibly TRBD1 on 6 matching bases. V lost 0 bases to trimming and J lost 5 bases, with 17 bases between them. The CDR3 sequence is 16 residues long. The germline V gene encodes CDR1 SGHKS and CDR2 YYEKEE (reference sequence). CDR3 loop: CASSLVLQGLNETQYF. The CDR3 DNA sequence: TGTGCCAGCAGCTTGGTTCTCCAGGGGCTTAACGAGACCCAGTACTTC.

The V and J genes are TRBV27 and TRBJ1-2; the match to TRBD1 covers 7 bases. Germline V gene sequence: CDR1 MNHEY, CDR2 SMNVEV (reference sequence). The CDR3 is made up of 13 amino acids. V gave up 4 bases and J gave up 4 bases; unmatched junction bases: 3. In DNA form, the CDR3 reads TGTGCCAGCAGTTACAGGGGCGTCTATGGCTACACCTTC. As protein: CASSYRGVYGYTF.

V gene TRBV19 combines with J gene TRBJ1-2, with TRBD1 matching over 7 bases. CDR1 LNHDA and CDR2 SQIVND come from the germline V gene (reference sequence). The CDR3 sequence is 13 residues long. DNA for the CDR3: TGTGCGTCCGGGACAGTTCCTAACTATGGCTACACCTTC. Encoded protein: CASGTVPNYGYTF.

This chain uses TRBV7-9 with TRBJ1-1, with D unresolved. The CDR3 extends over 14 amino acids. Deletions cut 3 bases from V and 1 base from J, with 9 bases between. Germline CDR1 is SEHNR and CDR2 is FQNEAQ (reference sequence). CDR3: CASSLLGGNTEAFF. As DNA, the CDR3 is TGTGCCAGCAGCTTGCTAGGAGGGAACACTGAAGCTTTCTTT. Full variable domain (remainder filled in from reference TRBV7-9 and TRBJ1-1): DTGVSQNPRHKITKRGQNVTFRCDPISEHNRLYWYRQTLGQGPEFLTYFQNEAQLEKSRLLSDRFSAERPKGSFSTLEIQRTEQGDSAMYLCASSLLGGNTEAFFGQGTRLTVV.

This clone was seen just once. CDR3 DNA: TGTGCCACCAGCAGAGTGGCCCTTAGGGGCTACGAGCAGTACTTC. Translated: CATSRVALRGYEQYF. The chain is built from TRBV15 and TRBJ2-7, with D possibly TRBD1 on 5 matching bases. There are 15 residues in the CDR3. V was shortened by 1 base and J by 3 bases, with 13 bases between the two germline ends. The germline V gene encodes CDR1 LNHNV and CDR2 YYDKDF (reference sequence).

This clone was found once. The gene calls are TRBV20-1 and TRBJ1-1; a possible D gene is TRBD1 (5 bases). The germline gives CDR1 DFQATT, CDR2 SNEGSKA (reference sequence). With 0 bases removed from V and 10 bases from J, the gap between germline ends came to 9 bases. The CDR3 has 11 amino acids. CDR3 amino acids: CSAREGGTAFF. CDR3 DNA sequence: TGCAGTGCTAGAGAGGGGGGGACAGCTTTCTTT.

CDR3 amino acids: CASSLGPISYEQYF. DNA for the CDR3: TGCGCCAGCAGCCTGGGACCAATCTCCTACGAGCAGTACTTC. The V gene is TRBV4-1, the J gene TRBJ2-7; D may be TRBD1 or TRBD2 (5 bases each). Germline V gene data show CDR1 as MGHRA and CDR2 as YSYEKL. The CDR3 runs 14 residues. V was cut by 4 bases and J by 0 bases, with 10 bases left in between.

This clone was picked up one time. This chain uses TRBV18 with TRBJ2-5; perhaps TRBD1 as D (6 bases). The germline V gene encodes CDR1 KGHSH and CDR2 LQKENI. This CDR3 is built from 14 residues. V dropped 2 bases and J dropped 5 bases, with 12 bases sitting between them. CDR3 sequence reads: CASSPFGGEETQYF. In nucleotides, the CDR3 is TGTGCCAGCTCACCATTTGGGGGCGAGGAGACCCAGTACTTC.